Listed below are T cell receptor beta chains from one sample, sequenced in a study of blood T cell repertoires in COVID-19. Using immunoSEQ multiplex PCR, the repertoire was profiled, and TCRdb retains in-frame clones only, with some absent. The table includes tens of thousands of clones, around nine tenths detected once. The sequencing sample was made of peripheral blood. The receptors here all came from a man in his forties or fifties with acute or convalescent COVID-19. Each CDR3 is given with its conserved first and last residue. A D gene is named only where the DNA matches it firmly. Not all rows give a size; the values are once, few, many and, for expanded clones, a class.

CASSQQGSNQPQHF | TGTGCCAGCAGCCAACAGGGCAGCAATCAGCCCCAGCATTTT | - | TRBV3-1/TRBV3-2 | - | TRBJ1-5
CASSLEYGTGGTDTQYF | TGCGCCAGCAGCTTGGAATACGGGACAGGGGGCACAGATACGCAGTATTTT | - | TRBV5-1 | TRBD1 | TRBJ2-3
CASSLGTGMGSPLHF | TGTGCCAGCAGCTTAGGGACAGGGATGGGTTCACCCCTCCACTTT | - | TRBV7-7 | TRBD1 | TRBJ1-6
CASSQGQGGEKLFF | TGTGCCAGCAGCCAAGGGCAGGGAGGGGAAAAACTGTTTTTT | - | TRBV28 | - | TRBJ1-4
CTSRSIRDATEAFF | TGCACCAGCAGATCCATCAGGGATGCCACTGAAGCTTTCTTT | - | TRBV1 | - | TRBJ1-1
CATSDPRYTEAFF | TGTGCCACCAGTGATCCCCGGTACACTGAAGCTTTCTTT | - | TRBV24-1 | - | TRBJ1-1
CASSYSLGRASGRDTQYF | TGTGCCAGCAGCTATAGCCTGGGGAGGGCTAGCGGGAGAGATACGCAGTATTTT | - | TRBV7-8 | TRBD2 | TRBJ2-3
CASSLASGELFF | TGTGCCAGCAGCTTAGCCTCCGGGGAGCTGTTTTTT | - | TRBV7-2 | - | TRBJ2-2
CASSYSREKLFF | TGTGCCAGCAGTTACTCCAGGGAAAAACTGTTTTTT | - | TRBV6-6 | - | TRBJ1-4
CASSLGQGGRNTIYF | TGTGCCAGCAGCTTAGGGCAGGGGGGAAGAAACACCATATATTTT | - | TRBV7-9 | TRBD1 | TRBJ1-3
CASSFQGALDEQFF | TGTGCCAGCAGCTTTCAGGGGGCATTGGATGAGCAGTTCTTC | - | TRBV7-2 | TRBD1 | TRBJ2-1
CASSSGTGGARPIQETQYF | TGCGCCAGCAGCTCCGGGACAGGGGGCGCGAGGCCCATTCAAGAGACCCAGTACTTC | once | TRBV5-1 | TRBD1 | TRBJ2-5
CASSLRDDSPLHF | TGTGCCAGCAGCTTACGGGATGATTCACCCCTCCACTTT | - | TRBV11-1 | - | TRBJ1-6
CASSYDRRGNTIYF | TGTGCCAGCAGTTATGACAGGAGAGGAAACACCATATATTTT | - | TRBV28 | - | TRBJ1-3
CASSPWTGRETQYF | TGTGCCAGCAGTCCCTGGACAGGGCGGGAGACCCAGTACTTC | - | TRBV27 | TRBD1 | TRBJ2-5
CASRSEAGVGVGEQYF | TGTGCCAGCAGGTCAGAAGCGGGAGTGGGTGTGGGCGAGCAGTACTTC | - | TRBV2 | TRBD2 | TRBJ2-7
CASSGQGRETQYF | TGTGCCAGCAGCGGTCAGGGGAGAGAGACCCAGTACTTC | few | TRBV6-5 | - | TRBJ2-5
CATSSYSSGRNEQFF | TGTGCCACCAGCAGCTACTCTAGCGGGAGAAATGAGCAGTTCTTC | - | TRBV15 | TRBD2 | TRBJ2-1
CASSTGAYEQYF | TGTGCCAGCAGTACAGGGGCCTACGAGCAGTACTTC | - | TRBV6-6 | TRBD1 | TRBJ2-7
CASSPNRGLDSGANVLTF | TGTGCCAGCAGCCCTAACAGGGGCCTAGACTCTGGGGCCAACGTCCTGACTTTC | once | TRBV7-8 | TRBD1 | TRBJ2-6
CASSQSPGLEGYEQFF | TGCGCCAGCAGCCAATCGCCGGGACTAGAAGGCTATGAGCAGTTCTTC | - | TRBV4-1 | TRBD2 | TRBJ2-1
CASSQEGTVSEKLFF | TGCGCCAGCAGCCAAGAGGGGACAGTGAGTGAAAAACTGTTTTTT | once | TRBV4-3 | TRBD1 | TRBJ1-4
CASSQPGQYNEQFF | TGTGCCAGCTCACAACCGGGACAGTACAATGAGCAGTTCTTC | - | TRBV18 | TRBD1 | TRBJ2-1
CASSYSGTGDSPLHF | TGTGCCAGCAGTTACTCGGGGACAGGGGATTCACCCCTCCACTTT | - | TRBV6-6 | TRBD1 | TRBJ1-6
CASRDLGGGVNEQFF | TGTGCCAGCAGGGACCTAGGCGGGGGGGTCAATGAGCAGTTCTTC | - | TRBV6-5 | TRBD2 | TRBJ2-1
CASSLEDRATDTQYF | TGTGCCAGCAGCTTAGAGGACAGGGCCACAGATACGCAGTATTTT | - | TRBV7-2 | TRBD1 | TRBJ2-3
CASSLVTNTGELFF | TGTGCCAGCAGTTTAGTAACGAACACCGGGGAGCTGTTTTTT | - | TRBV28 | - | TRBJ2-2
CASRRDRMETQYF | TGTGCCAGCAGACGAGACAGAATGGAGACCCAGTACTTC | - | TRBV5-6 | - | TRBJ2-5
CASSYGTGNTGELFF | TGTGCCAGCAGTTACGGGACAGGGAACACCGGGGAGCTGTTTTTT | once | TRBV6-5 | TRBD1 | TRBJ2-2
CASSWTGQGAGYTF | TGCGCCAGCAGCTGGACGGGACAGGGGGCAGGCTACACCTTC | - | TRBV5-1 | TRBD1 | TRBJ1-2
CASSQQVNYGYTF | TGTGCCAGCAGTCAGCAGGTGAACTATGGCTACACCTTC | - | TRBV12-3/TRBV12-4 | - | TRBJ1-2
CASSDRGADTQYF | TGTGCCAGCAGCGACAGGGGCGCAGATACGCAGTATTTT | - | TRBV2 | TRBD1 | TRBJ2-3
CASSPTRGRTDTQYF | TGCGCCAGCAGCCCCACCCGCGGGCGCACAGATACGCAGTATTTT | - | TRBV4-1 | - | TRBJ2-3
CASSYDRGRETQYF | TGTGCCAGCAGCTATGACAGGGGGCGGGAGACCCAGTACTTC | - | TRBV5-4 | TRBD1 | TRBJ2-5
CASRPQSNTEAFF | TGTGCCAGCAGACCACAGAGTAACACTGAAGCTTTCTTT | - | TRBV5-6 | - | TRBJ1-1
CASSPGTSGFYNEQFF | TGTGCCAGCAGCCCCGGGACTAGCGGATTCTACAATGAGCAGTTCTTC | - | TRBV3-1/TRBV3-2 | TRBD2 | TRBJ2-1
CASSELARGHQHF | TGTGCCAGCAGTGAATTGGCCAGGGGGCACCAGCATTTT | - | TRBV6-1 | TRBD1 | TRBJ1-5
CASSLDRETGELFF | TGTGCCAGCAGTCTCGACAGGGAAACCGGGGAGCTGTTTTTT | - | TRBV6-5 | TRBD1 | TRBJ2-2
CASSMYIGDGYTF | TGTGCCAGCAGTATGTATATAGGGGATGGCTACACCTTC | - | TRBV28 | - | TRBJ1-2
CASSLSPDWSSYEQYF | TGTGCCAGCAGCTTATCCCCTGACTGGAGCTCCTACGAGCAGTACTTC | - | TRBV11-2 | - | TRBJ2-7
CATSDSTSPGELFF | TGTGCCACCAGTGACTCCACTAGCCCCGGGGAGCTGTTTTTT | - | TRBV24-1 | - | TRBJ2-2
CASSLGGTGGSHTQYF | TGTGCCAGCAGCTTGGGCGGGACAGGGGGAAGTCATACGCAGTATTTT | - | TRBV5-4 | TRBD1 | TRBJ2-3
CASSLVTGMNTEAFF | TGCGCCAGCAGCTTGGTGACAGGGATGAACACTGAAGCTTTCTTT | - | TRBV5-1 | TRBD1 | TRBJ1-1
CASSPDRGSLYEQYF | TGCGCCAGCAGCCCGGACAGGGGATCTCTCTACGAGCAGTACTTC | - | TRBV5-1 | TRBD1 | TRBJ2-7
CASSVRRGGTEAFF | TGTGCCAGCAGCGTCCGAAGGGGGGGGACTGAAGCTTTCTTT | - | TRBV16 | - | TRBJ1-1
CASSGGLTSGANVLTF | TGTGCCAGCAGCGGGGGACTAACGTCTGGGGCCAACGTCCTGACTTTC | - | TRBV9 | TRBD2 | TRBJ2-6